This TCR beta chain is drawn from a study of blood T cells in healthy people across ages. This clonotype showed up many times. A second roughly 6 to 12 cycle PCR used barcoded and J-beta primers. TCRdb redid the calling of the 5' RACE reads with MiXCR, one entry per CDR3 protein. Of about 570,000 distinct CDR3 sequences in the sample, over 25% were seen once. CDR1 is SEHNR, CDR2 FQNEAQ, per germline (reference sequence). V lost 4 bases and J 0 bases, leaving 10 bases between the germline ends. This CDR3 has 16 residues. This same sample was also taken into another study, of T cells of mothers and their children.

Sequenced sample: blood. The chain recombines TRBV7-9 with TRBJ2-6, with D maybe TRBD1 (5 bases). This receptor was identified in a boy aged 2 to 10 in good health. The CDR3 bases are TGTGCCAGCAGCTCCCGACAGCCCTCTGGGGCCAACGTCCTGACTTTC. It translates to CASSSRQPSGANVLTF.